The 2 T cell receptor beta chains reported below all come from one sample, sequenced in a study of CD8 T cells in ankylosing spondylitis. TCRdb processed the 5' RACE reads anew with MiXCR; each CDR3 protein has one entry. Of 250,000 to 350,000 distinct CDR3 sequences in the sample, about 20% were seen once. Sequences were obtained from blood, either unsorted or a sorted T cell fraction (not recorded which). These receptor sequences come from a female donor with ankylosing spondylitis or in good health (not recorded which).

The chain has TRBV12-3 or TRBV12-4 and TRBJ1-5; weak D call: TRBD1 (5 bases). The V end lost 6 bases, the J end lost 6 bases, and 27 bases lay between the germline ends. There are 18 residues in the CDR3. CDR3 amino acids: CASSPPLERPRGSQPQHF. The DNA for the CDR3 is TGTGCCAGCAGCCCCCCGCTGGAAAGGCCGAGGGGAAGTCAGCCCCAGCATTTT.

This clonotype is a singleton in its sample. This chain connects TRBV2 to TRBJ2-7, with D unresolved. Germline CDR1 SNHLY, CDR2 FYNNEI. The CDR3 loop spans 12 amino acids. V gave up 3 bases and J gave up 3 bases, with 6 bases separating them. The CDR3 DNA sequence: TGTGCCAGCAGTGATTTAAACTACGAGCAGTACTTC. The encoded protein is CASSDLNYEQYF.